Presented here are 22 T cell receptor beta chains from one specimen sequenced in a study of blood T cell repertoires in COVID-19. Sequenced by immunoSEQ multiplex PCR; TCRdb stores in-frame clones only, minus some. The sample includes approximately 99,000 clones, over 75% seen only once; the top ten take about 2.2%. Sequenced material: peripheral blood. The origin of the receptors is a human donor in a cohort sampled during active COVID-19.

The chain is built from TRBV6-1 and TRBJ2-6; TRBD1 is a possible D gene (6 bases). V was cut by 2 bases and J by 4 bases, with 21 bases left in between. The germline V gene has CDR1 MNHNS and CDR2 SASEGT. This CDR3 is built from 19 residues. CDR3: CASSEFLVAGGSGANVLTF. CDR3 in DNA: TGTGCCAGCAGTGAATTTTTAGTTGCTGGGGGCTCCGGGGCCAACGTCCTGACTTTC.

The chain links TRBV2 to TRBJ2-5; 7 bases line up with TRBD2. The germline V gene encodes CDR1 SNHLY and CDR2 FYNNEI. V lost 6 bases to trimming and J lost 5 bases; unmatched junction nucleotides: 9. The CDR3 runs 14 residues. CDR3 sequence (DNA): TGTGCCAGCAGCCCCGGGACTACTGGGGAGACCCAGTACTTC. The encoded protein is CASSPGTTGETQYF.

V and J are TRBV11-2 and TRBJ1-6; D gene ambiguous. V was clipped by 5 bases and J by 9 bases, with 14 bases between them. Germline CDR1 SGHAT, CDR2 FQNNGV. This CDR3 is built from 14 residues. The CDR3 DNA follows: TGTGCCAGCAGCCGGGGTGGGTACGGTTCACCCCTCCACTTT. Amino acids: CASSRGGYGSPLHF. The full variable domain, in which reference TRBV11-2 and TRBJ1-6 provide the parts outside the CDR3, is EAGVAQSPRYKIIEKRQSVAFWCNPISGHATLYWYQQILGQGPKLLIQFQNNGVVDDSQLPKDRFSAERLKGVDSTLKIQPAKLEDSAVYLCASSRGGYGSPLHFGNGTRLTVT.

A single count supports this clone. The chain recombines TRBV10-1 with TRBJ1-5, with no clear D. Per the germline V gene, CDR1 is WNHNN and CDR2 is SYGVQD (reference sequence). CDR3 length equals 12 residues. V shed 8 bases and J shed 2 bases, with 7 bases lying between them. The CDR3 DNA sequence: TGCGCCAGCTACCTAGGCAATCAGCCCCAGCATTTT. As protein: CASYLGNQPQHF.

The chain recombines TRBV7-9 with TRBJ2-1; 8 nucleotides line up with TRBD1. The CDR3 spans 13 residues. J was trimmed by 8 bases and V by 7 bases; bases with no gene match: 7. Germline assignment: CDR1 SEHNR and CDR2 FQNEAQ (reference sequence). The chain's CDR3 is CASTGQGRDEQFF. The CDR3 DNA reads as TGTGCCAGCACAGGACAGGGTAGGGATGAGCAGTTCTTC. The complete variable domain, with remaining parts taken from reference TRBV7-9 and TRBJ2-1, reads DTGVSQNPRHKITKRGQNVTFRCDPISEHNRLYWYRQTLGQGPEFLTYFQNEAQLEKSRLLSDRFSAERPKGSFSTLEIQRTEQGDSAMYLCASTGQGRDEQFFGPGTRLTVL.

V usage is TRBV9 and J usage is TRBJ2-7; possibly TRBD2 for D (6 bases). The CDR3 totals 15 residues. V was trimmed by 4 bases and J by 2 bases, leaving 16 bases between them. Germline assignment: CDR1 SGDLS and CDR2 YYNGEE. The CDR3 reads CASSPRSGETYEQYF. Written as DNA, the CDR3 is TGTGCCAGCAGCCCCCGATCGGGGGAAACCTACGAGCAGTACTTC. Based on the CDR3 plus reference TRBV9 and TRBJ2-7, the full variable domain is DSGVTQTPKHLITATGQRVTLRCSPRSGDLSVYWYQQSLDQGLQFLIQYYNGEERAKGNILERFSAQQFPDLHSELNLSSLELGDSALYFCASSPRSGETYEQYFGPGTRLTVT.

The genes are TRBV7-2 and TRBJ1-1; D perhaps matches TRBD1 (5 bases). The V end was cut by 0 bases, the J end by 6 bases, with 17 bases between. The CDR3 sequence is 16 residues long. The V gene's germline CDR1 is SGHTA and CDR2 FQGNSA. The CDR3 region is CASSLAIGQGGAEAFF. The CDR3 DNA reads TGTGCCAGCAGCTTAGCAATCGGGCAGGGAGGCGCTGAAGCTTTCTTT.

This sequence joins TRBV19 and TRBJ2-2, with TRBD1 identical over 9 bases. This CDR3 contains 15 residues. V was pared by 2 bases and J by 5 bases, with 3 bases of the junction left unmatched. Per the germline V gene, CDR1 is LNHDA and CDR2 is SQIVND (reference sequence). This CDR3 is CASSITGGWTGELFF. CDR3 bases: TGTGCCAGTAGTATAACAGGGGGCTGGACCGGGGAGCTGTTTTTT. The variable domain in full, completed from reference TRBV19 and TRBJ2-2, reads DGGITQSPKYLFRKEGQNVTLSCEQNLNHDAMYWYRQDPGQGLRLIYYSQIVNDFQKGDIAEGYSVSREKKESFPLTVTSAQKNPTAFYLCASSITGGWTGELFFGEGSRLTVL.

The rearrangement uses TRBV19 and TRBJ2-7; 12 nucleotides align to TRBD1. Germline CDR1 reads LNHDA; CDR2 reads SQIVND (reference sequence). The CDR3 runs to 15 residues. Trimming took 1 base from V and 7 from J; bases not matched to a gene: 5. CDR3 nucleotide sequence: TGTGCCAGTAGTATAGGGGGACAGGGGGCGCGGGAGCAGTACTTC. Translating gives CASSIGGQGAREQYF. The whole variable domain, remainder taken from reference TRBV19 and TRBJ2-7, is DGGITQSPKYLFRKEGQNVTLSCEQNLNHDAMYWYRQDPGQGLRLIYYSQIVNDFQKGDIAEGYSVSREKKESFPLTVTSAQKNPTAFYLCASSIGGQGAREQYFGPGTRLTVT.

The J gene is TRBJ2-4, the V gene TRBV19; a possible D gene is TRBD2 (6 bases). The CDR3 is made up of 14 amino acids. The germline V gene has CDR1 LNHDA and CDR2 SQIVND (reference sequence). Trimming shortened V by 9 bases and J by 4 bases, and 16 bases separated the two germline ends. The CDR3 protein is CASANLEGKNIQYF. The DNA for the CDR3 is TGTGCCAGCGCCAATCTGGAGGGAAAAAACATTCAGTACTTC.

This clone appeared a single time. The chain links TRBV28 to TRBJ2-5, with D possibly being TRBD2 (5 bases). Trimming pared 3 bases from V and 1 base from J, leaving 15 bases between. Germline-derived CDR1 and CDR2 are MDHEN and SYDVKM. This CDR3 contains 16 residues. The CDR3: CASSFALLDIQETQYF. The CDR3 DNA reads TGTGCCAGCAGTTTTGCCCTACTAGATATCCAAGAGACCCAGTACTTC.

The chain couples TRBV7-9 to TRBJ2-3, with TRBD2 matching over 10 bases. V lost 4 bases, J lost 1 base, and 11 bases stayed unmatched. The CDR3 has 18 amino acids. Germline-derived CDR1 and CDR2 are SEHNR and FQNEAQ (reference sequence). CDR3 loop: CASSYYPPLAGGTDTQYF. The CDR3 DNA reads as TGTGCCAGCAGCTACTATCCCCCTCTAGCGGGAGGCACAGATACGCAGTATTTT.

This sequence joins TRBV18 and TRBJ2-7, with 15 bases matching TRBD2. V shed 0 bases and J 3 bases; nucleotides not matched to a gene: 6. This CDR3 has 18 amino acids. The germline CDR1 and CDR2 sequences are KGHSH and LQKENI. The CDR3 protein is CASSPPTGTSGRFYEQYF. In DNA, the CDR3 is TGTGCCAGCTCACCACCGACAGGGACTAGCGGGAGGTTCTACGAGCAGTACTTC.

V and J are TRBV12-3 or TRBV12-4 and TRBJ1-1, with unresolved D. CDR3 length: 13 residues. V was trimmed by 6 bases and J by 0 bases, leaving 8 bases between them. The CDR3: CASSSTVNTEAFF. The CDR3 region has the DNA TGTGCCAGCAGCTCTACAGTGAACACTGAAGCTTTCTTT.

The rearrangement joins TRBV11-2 to TRBJ2-7; no clear D. V lost 0 bases to trimming and J lost 0 bases, with 6 bases between them. Germline V CDR1 and CDR2: SGHAT, FQNNGV. The CDR3 totals 14 residues. The CDR3 coding sequence is TGTGCCAGCAGCTTAGAATCCCTCTCCTACGAGCAGTACTTC. This sequence encodes CASSLESLSYEQYF.

The J gene is TRBJ2-5, the V gene TRBV5-1, with 9 bases aligning to TRBD1. The CDR3 covers 15 residues. Losses at the gene ends were 4 bases for V and 4 bases for J; bases not matched to a gene: 8. CDR1 and CDR2 from the germline V gene are SGHRS and YFSETQ. The chain's CDR3 is CASSPGTGLGETQYF. For the CDR3, the DNA is TGCGCCAGCAGCCCCGGGACAGGGTTGGGAGAGACCCAGTACTTC.

The chain links TRBV5-1 to TRBJ2-3; TRBD2 aligns across 9 bases. With 6 bases clipped from V and 4 bases from J, the junction kept 6 bases outside the gene matches. This CDR3 region has 14 residues. Per the germline V gene, CDR1 is SGHRS and CDR2 is YFSETQ. The CDR3 bases are TGCGCCAGCACAGTAGCGGGAGATGCAGATACGCAGTATTTT. Residues: CASTVAGDADTQYF.

The chain combines TRBV5-3 with TRBJ2-5; D is undetermined. TRBV5-3 is reported as an ORF; its role is uncertain. This CDR3 spans 18 amino acids. V gave up 4 bases and J gave up 1 base, with 23 bases separating them. The CDR3 is CARSPFNPRDRVQETQYF. The CDR3 DNA is TGTGCCAGAAGCCCCTTTAACCCCCGTGACCGGGTCCAAGAGACCCAGTACTTC.

V is TRBV7-3 and J is TRBJ1-3, with TRBD1 identical over 8 bases. Trimming cost V 3 bases and J 3 bases; bases outside gene matches: 13. CDR3 length: 18 amino acids. Germline CDR1 reads SGHTA; CDR2 reads FQGTGA. The CDR3 region is CASSFPRTGHFVGNTIYF. The CDR3 DNA is TGTGCCAGCAGCTTCCCTCGGACAGGGCACTTTGTTGGAAACACCATATATTTT.

The CDR3 DNA is TGTGCCAGCTCACCACCGAGCGGGGTGGTGAGGAATGAGCAGTTCTTC. This translates into CASSPPSGVVRNEQFF. The chain uses TRBV18 and TRBJ2-1, with TRBD2 identical over 7 bases. CDR1 KGHSH and CDR2 LQKENI come from the germline V gene. CDR3 size: 16 residues. J gave up 7 bases and V 0 bases, and 9 bases lay outside the gene matches.

In its sample, this clone was seen once. This sequence joins TRBV30 and TRBJ1-1; D possibly corresponds to TRBD1 (6 bases). Trimming shortened V by 5 bases and J by 8 bases, and 12 bases separated the two germline ends. Germline-derived CDR1 and CDR2 are GTSNPN and SVGIG (reference sequence). This CDR3 contains 11 residues. Written as DNA, the CDR3 is TGTGCCTGGTCCAGGGGTCTGGAAGCTTTCTTT. Its translation: CAWSRGLEAFF.

The chain carries TRBV6-5 and TRBJ1-2; 9 bases fit TRBD1. From germline, CDR1 is MNHEY and CDR2 SVGAGI. This CDR3 spans 12 amino acids. Losses at the gene ends were 10 bases for V and 4 bases for J; bases not matched to a gene: 4. The CDR3 loop reads CAISTGGYGYTF. The CDR3 nucleotides read TGTGCCATCTCGACAGGGGGCTATGGCTACACCTTC.